Listed here are 10 T cell receptor beta chains from one sample, sequenced in a study of shared clonotypes between healthy human individuals. Libraries were prepared by immunoSEQ multiplex PCR; TCRdb keeps only in-frame clonotypes and omits some of them. The sample has some 2,500,000 clones, approximately 94% seen once. Sequencing input: naive CD4+ T cells from PBMCs. Subset meaning: CD45RA+ positively selected. The receptors shown here come from a man between 18 and 35 years old in good health. Some clones in this sample may be carry-over from other donors' samples.

The chain joins TRBV19 to TRBJ2-1, with TRBD1 matching 7 bases. The CDR3 is 16 residues long. Germline V gene lookup returns CDR1 LNHDA and CDR2 SQIVND (reference sequence). V was pared by 6 bases and J by 7 bases, with 15 bases of the junction left unmatched. The CDR3 sequence: CASSSGQLGKFNEQFF. CDR3 nucleotides: TGTGCCAGTAGCTCGGGACAGCTGGGGAAATTTAATGAGCAGTTCTTC.

This chain connects TRBV5-1 to TRBJ2-3, with D tentatively TRBD2 (6 bases). Trimming pared 4 bases from V and 0 bases from J, leaving 12 bases between. CDR1 SGHRS and CDR2 YFSETQ come from the germline V gene. The CDR3 has 15 residues. CDR3 region: CASSTSGYSTDTQYF. CDR3 sequence (DNA): TGCGCCAGCAGCACGAGCGGGTATAGCACAGATACGCAGTATTTT.

A word on this clone: This sample also contains other DNA sequences that code for the same CDR3. The CDR3 DNA follows: TGCGCCAGCAGCCAAGGCACAGGATTAACCTACGAGCAGTACTTC. Translation: CASSQGTGLTYEQYF. J is TRBJ2-7 and V is TRBV4-1; D is possibly TRBD1 (5 bases). This CDR3 comprises 15 residues. The ends were cut back, 1 base at V and 2 bases at J, with 12 bases in the middle. The germline V gene encodes CDR1 MGHRA and CDR2 YSYEKL.

Here the CDR3 DNA reads TGTGCCAGCAGCTTAGCGACCGGGACTAGCGAAAATGAGCAGTTCTTC. Its protein is CASSLATGTSENEQFF. The chain joins TRBV11-3 to TRBJ2-1; 10 nucleotides agree with TRBD2. V gave up 1 base and J gave up 7 bases; unmatched junction bases: 7. Germline lookup yields CDR1 SGHNT and CDR2 YENEEA. There are 16 residues in the CDR3.

On this clone: Relative to the germline gene, one junction end is altered; a read error may explain this. Other DNA sequences within the sample encode an identical CDR3. The genes are TRBV5-1 and TRBJ2-7, with TRBD2 identical over 12 bases. Germline V gene data show CDR1 as SGHRS and CDR2 as YFSETQ. The CDR3 loop spans 14 amino acids. CDR3 loop: CASSRTSGTYEQYF. CDR3 sequence (DNA): TGCGCCAGCAGCAGGACTAGCGGGACCTACGAGCAATACTTC. Full variable domain (rest looked up from reference TRBV5-1 and TRBJ2-7): KAGVTQTPRYLIKTRGQQVTLSCSPISGHRSVSWYQQTPGQGLQFLFEYFSETQRNKGNFPGRFSGRQFSNSRSEMNVSTLELGDSALYLCASSRTSGTYEQYFGPGTRLTVT.

This clone has a handful of counts. Distinct nucleotide sequences in the sample also encode this CDR3. The chain employs TRBV15 and TRBJ1-1; D is uncertain. Germline CDR1 and CDR2: LNHNV and YYDKDF (reference sequence). The CDR3 runs 13 residues. V lost 1 base to trimming and J lost 1 base, with 4 bases between them. This CDR3 is CATSRVSNTEAFF. The CDR3 bases are TGTGCCACCAGCAGAGTGTCGAACACTGAAGCTTTCTTT.

In the case of this clone: In the same sample, other DNA sequences code for this CDR3. The chain carries TRBV9 and TRBJ2-2; no definite D call. The germline V gene encodes CDR1 SGDLS and CDR2 YYNGEE. Trimming cost V 2 bases and J 4 bases, with 6 bases left between them. This CDR3 comprises 13 residues. The CDR3 bases are TGTGCCAGCAGCGTTTCGCCCACCGGGGAGCTGTTTTTT. It codes for CASSVSPTGELFF.

The chain couples TRBV4-1 to TRBJ2-3; the match to TRBD1 covers 7 bases. Germline CDR1 MGHRA, CDR2 YSYEKL. CDR3 length equals 16 residues. Trimming at V came to 3 bases and at J to 0 bases, leaving 6 bases not matched to a gene. The CDR3 loop reads CASSHGQAPSTDTQYF. The CDR3 DNA reads as TGCGCCAGCAGCCACGGACAGGCCCCTAGCACAGATACGCAGTATTTT.

The chain joins TRBV19 to TRBJ2-3; 7 bases are shared with TRBD2. Losses at the gene ends were 1 base for V and 15 bases for J; bases not matched to a gene: 10. The length of the CDR3 is 13 residues. Germline CDR1 reads LNHDA; CDR2 reads SQIVND (reference sequence). This chain's CDR3 is CASSIAMGRESYF. CDR3 DNA sequence: TGTGCCAGTAGTATAGCGATGGGGCGGGAGAGTTATTTT.

The chain has TRBV28 and TRBJ2-7; D remains unclear. Trimming removed 3 bases from V and 2 bases from J, with 2 bases in between. Germline loops: CDR1 MDHEN, CDR2 SYDVKM. The CDR3 totals 11 residues. The CDR3 sequence is CASSFPYEQYF. As DNA, the CDR3 is TGTGCCAGCAGTTTCCCCTACGAGCAGTACTTC.